This is a list of T cell receptor beta chains from one sample in a study of T cells in Graves' hyperthyroidism and ophthalmopathy. Each CDR3 protein is one row after TCRdb ran MiXCR on the multiplex PCR reads. The sample includes about 350,000 distinct CDR3 sequences, roughly 13% seen only once; the top ten take 20% to 25%. Sequenced material: blood. These receptors came from a woman in her twenties or thirties with Graves' hyperthyroidism. Each CDR3 is given without its conserved first and last residue. The order of the fields is V gene, J gene, D gene, CDR3 protein. D genes are given only for firm matches.

V: TRBV7-9; J: TRBJ2-2; D: NA; CDR3: ASSFEQGIGELF
V: TRBV20-1; J: TRBJ2-5; D: NA; CDR3: SARGQQKETQY
V: TRBV7-3; J: TRBJ2-1; D: TRBD1; CDR3: ASSYDRGPYNEQF
V: TRBV2; J: TRBJ2-1; D: TRBD2; CDR3: ASRGGYNEQF
V: TRBV28; J: TRBJ1-5; D: TRBD1; CDR3: ASSSSGQGSKQPQH
V: TRBV12-3/TRBV12-4; J: TRBJ2-7; D: NA; CDR3: ASRGITTGRDEQY
V: TRBV27; J: TRBJ2-4; D: NA; CDR3: ASSPRRDLAKNIQY
V: TRBV2; J: TRBJ1-1; D: TRBD1; CDR3: ASSGQGTEAF
V: TRBV20-1; J: TRBJ2-7; D: NA; CDR3: SAGDSYEQY
V: TRBV28; J: TRBJ2-4; D: NA; CDR3: ASTTPGHIQY